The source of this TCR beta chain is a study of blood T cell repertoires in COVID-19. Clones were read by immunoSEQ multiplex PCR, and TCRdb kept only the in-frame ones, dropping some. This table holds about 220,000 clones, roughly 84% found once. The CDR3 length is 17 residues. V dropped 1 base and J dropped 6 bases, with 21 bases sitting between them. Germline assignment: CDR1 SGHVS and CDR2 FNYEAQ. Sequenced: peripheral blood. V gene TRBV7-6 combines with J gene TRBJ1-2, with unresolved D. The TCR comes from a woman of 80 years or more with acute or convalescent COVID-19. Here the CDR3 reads CASSLGPLTGETDGYTF. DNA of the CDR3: TGTGCCAGCAGCTTAGGCCCCTTGACGGGAGAAACCGATGGCTACACCTTC.